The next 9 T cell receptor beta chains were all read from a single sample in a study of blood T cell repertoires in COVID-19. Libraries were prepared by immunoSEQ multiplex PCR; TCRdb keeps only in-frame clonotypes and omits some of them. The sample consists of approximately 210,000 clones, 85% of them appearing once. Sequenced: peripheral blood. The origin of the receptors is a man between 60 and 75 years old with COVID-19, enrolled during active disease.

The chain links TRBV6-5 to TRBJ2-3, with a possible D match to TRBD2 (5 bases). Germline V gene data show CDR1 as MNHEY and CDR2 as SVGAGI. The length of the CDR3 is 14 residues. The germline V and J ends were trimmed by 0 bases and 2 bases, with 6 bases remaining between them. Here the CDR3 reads CASSYSRDTDTQYF. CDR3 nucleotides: TGTGCCAGCAGTTACTCGAGGGACACAGATACGCAGTATTTT.

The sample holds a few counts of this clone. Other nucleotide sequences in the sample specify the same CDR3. The CDR3 spells CASSDGRGNQPQHF. The CDR3 nucleotides read TGTGCCAGCAGTGATGGTAGGGGTAATCAGCCCCAGCATTTT. The chain carries TRBV2 and TRBJ1-5; D is perhaps TRBD1 (5 bases). V lost 3 bases and J 4 bases, leaving 10 bases between the germline ends. CDR3 length: 14 residues. CDR1 and CDR2 (germline): SNHLY, FYNNEI.

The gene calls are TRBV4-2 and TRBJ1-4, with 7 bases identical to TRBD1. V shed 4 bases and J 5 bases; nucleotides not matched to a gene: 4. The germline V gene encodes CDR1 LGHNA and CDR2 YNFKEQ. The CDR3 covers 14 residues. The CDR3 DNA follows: TGTGCCAGCAGCCGGGGACAGAAGAATGAAAAACTGTTTTTT. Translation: CASSRGQKNEKLFF.

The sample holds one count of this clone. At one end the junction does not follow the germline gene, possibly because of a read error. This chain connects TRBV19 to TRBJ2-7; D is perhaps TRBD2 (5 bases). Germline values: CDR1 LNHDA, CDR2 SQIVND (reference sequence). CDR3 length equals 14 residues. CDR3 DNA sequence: TGTACCAGTAGTGCGGGTTGGGGATCCTACGAGCAGTACTTC. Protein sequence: CTSSAGWGSYEQYF.

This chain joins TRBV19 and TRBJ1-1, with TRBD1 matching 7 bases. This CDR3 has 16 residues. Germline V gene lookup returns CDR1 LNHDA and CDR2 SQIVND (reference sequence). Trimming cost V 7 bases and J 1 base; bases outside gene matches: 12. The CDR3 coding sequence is TGTGCCAGTACAAGGGACAGTCGGGGGCGGAACACTGAAGCTTTCTTT. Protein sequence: CASTRDSRGRNTEAFF.

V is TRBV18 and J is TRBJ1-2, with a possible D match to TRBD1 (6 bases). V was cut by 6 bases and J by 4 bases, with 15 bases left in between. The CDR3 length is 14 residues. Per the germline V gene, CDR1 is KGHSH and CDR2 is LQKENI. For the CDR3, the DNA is TGTGCCAGCTCCCCAGACAGGTCTTCCTATGGCTACACCTTC. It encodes CASSPDRSSYGYTF.

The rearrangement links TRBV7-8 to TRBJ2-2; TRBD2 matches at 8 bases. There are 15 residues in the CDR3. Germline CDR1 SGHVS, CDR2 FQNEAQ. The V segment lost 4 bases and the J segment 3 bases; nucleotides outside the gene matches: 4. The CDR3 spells CASSWREVDTGELFF. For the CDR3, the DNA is TGTGCCAGCAGCTGGCGGGAGGTTGACACCGGGGAGCTGTTTTTT.

This chain's CDR3 is CASSPWTENTEAFF. The DNA of the CDR3 is TGTGCCAGCAGCCCCTGGACAGAAAACACTGAAGCTTTCTTT. The chain uses TRBV3-1 (or the pseudogene TRBV3-2) and TRBJ1-1; D may be TRBD1 (6 bases). The CDR3 consists of 14 residues. CDR1 and CDR2 (germline): LGHDT, YNNKEL (reference sequence). V lost 4 bases, J lost 2 bases, and 11 bases lay in between.

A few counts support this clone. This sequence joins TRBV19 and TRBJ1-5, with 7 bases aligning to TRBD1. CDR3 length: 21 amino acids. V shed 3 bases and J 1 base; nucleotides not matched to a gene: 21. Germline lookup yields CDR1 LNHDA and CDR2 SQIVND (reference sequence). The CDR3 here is CASSIDPTGSPGIRSNQPQHF. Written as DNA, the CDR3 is TGTGCCAGTAGTATCGACCCGACAGGGTCCCCCGGGATAAGAAGCAATCAGCCCCAGCATTTT.